This TCR beta chain was retrieved from a study of tumor and adjacent non-tumor tissue in lung cancer. For the study at large: There were roughly 11 adenocarcinoma, a couple of squamous cell carcinoma and 1 small cell lung cancer cases. Study results and caveats: Significantly higher TCR diversity was found in tumor than normal lung.

This clonotype was recorded many times. Its antigen is unknown. The V segment lost 7 bases and the J segment 1 base; nucleotides outside the gene matches: 5. CDR3 length: 15 residues. Germline values: CDR1 MNHNS, CDR2 SASEGT. Three rounds of nested PCR, following a modified ARM-PCR protocol, produced the TCRbeta library. TCRdb fed the multiplex PCR reads into MiXCR, producing one record per CDR3 protein. This sample has about 80,000 distinct CDR3 sequences, with over 60% found just once. The template was RNA from unsorted bulk tissue. The rearrangement links TRBV6-1 to TRBJ2-3; 10 nucleotides agree with TRBD1. This TCR derives from a woman aged 40-49 years with non-small cell lung cancer. The sequenced sample consisted of lung tumor tissue. The CDR3 region is CASTPDRGRTDTQYF. The CDR3 DNA is TGTGCCAGCACCCCAGACAGGGGGCGCACAGATACGCAGTATTTT.